Following are 17 T cell receptor beta chains from one sample sequenced in a study of shared clonotypes between healthy human individuals. TCRdb keeps only in-frame clones here, not all; method: immunoSEQ multiplex PCR. Of millions of clones listed, just over 90% were seen once; the top ten hold roughly 0.15%. Sequencing was carried out using naive CD4+ T cells sorted from blood. Described subset: CD45RA+ positively selected. These receptors were taken from a man between 18 and 35 years old in good health.

In this sample, this clone turned up once. The rearrangement uses TRBV11-2 and TRBJ2-7, with D unclear. This CDR3 region has 13 residues. Deletions cut 4 bases from V and 2 bases from J, with 9 bases between. The germline V gene has CDR1 SGHAT and CDR2 FQNNGV. The CDR3 DNA reads TGTGCCAGCAGCTACCTATTCACCTACGAGCAGTACTTC. It translates to CASSYLFTYEQYF.

Only one count was recorded for this clone. The chain combines TRBV7-9 with TRBJ2-3; 9 bases match TRBD2. The CDR3 covers 16 residues. V lost 5 bases to trimming and J lost 1 base; unmatched junction nucleotides: 7. The V gene's germline CDR1 is SEHNR and CDR2 FQNEAQ (reference sequence). The CDR3 DNA is TGTGCCAGCAGCCCCCGCGGCGGGGGGGGCACAGATACGCAGTATTTT. As protein: CASSPRGGGGTDTQYF.

The chain couples TRBV10-1 to TRBJ2-5; maybe TRBD1 (6 bases). This CDR3 contains 13 residues. From germline, CDR1 is WNHNN and CDR2 SYGVQD (reference sequence). Between the trimmed V and J ends, which lost 7 bases and 1 base, there was a span of 10 bases. CDR3 protein: CASTGQPQETQYF. Here the CDR3 DNA reads TGCGCCAGCACCGGACAGCCCCAAGAGACCCAGTACTTC.

For this clone: Other nucleotide sequences in the sample specify the same CDR3. CDR3 sequence (DNA): TGTGCCAGCAGTTCACCGGGACAGCAAGAGACCCAGTACTTC. It is translated as CASSSPGQQETQYF. The chain employs TRBV6-1 and TRBJ2-5; TRBD1 matches at 7 bases. Germline V CDR1 and CDR2: MNHNS, SASEGT. The CDR3 extends over 14 amino acids. The V and J ends lost 5 bases and 2 bases, in that order; junction bases with no gene match: 5.

V is TRBV5-4 and J is TRBJ2-5; TRBD2 agrees at 15 bases. V trimming: 4 bases; J trimming: 5 bases; junction bases outside the gene matches: 9. This CDR3 is 17 amino acids long. Germline CDR1 reads SGHNT; CDR2 reads YYREEE (reference sequence). In DNA, the CDR3 is TGTGCCAGCAGCCAGGGACTAGCGGGAGGCTTCGGGGAGACCCAGTACTTC. This gives the protein CASSQGLAGGFGETQYF.

The chain employs TRBV2 and TRBJ1-6; tentatively, D is TRBD1 (5 bases). Germline-derived CDR1 and CDR2 are SNHLY and FYNNEI. With 2 bases removed from V and 10 bases from J, the gap between germline ends came to 15 bases. This CDR3 region has 15 residues. The CDR3 loop reads CASSEQGVGNSPLHF. The CDR3 bases are TGTGCCAGCAGTGAACAGGGAGTCGGGAACTCACCCCTCCACTTT.

The genes are TRBV29-1 and TRBJ2-1; TRBD2 matches 14 bases. Germline CDR1 is SQVTM and CDR2 is ANQGSEA. The CDR3 totals 15 residues. Trimming removed 6 bases from V and 8 bases from J; junction bases left unmatched: 9. CDR3 region: CSVAGLAGGRDEQFF. The CDR3 DNA sequence: TGCAGCGTAGCCGGACTAGCGGGGGGCCGAGATGAGCAGTTCTTC.

This clone was picked up one time. V usage is TRBV4-2 and J usage is TRBJ1-6; no reliable D call. Germline V gene data show CDR1 as LGHNA and CDR2 as YNFKEQ. The CDR3 consists of 14 residues. The germline V and J ends were trimmed by 7 bases and 4 bases, with 11 bases remaining between them. Here the CDR3 reads CASTREAYNSPLHF. CDR3 coding DNA: TGTGCCAGCACCCGGGAGGCGTATAATTCACCCCTCCACTTT.

This rearrangement joins TRBV4-1 to TRBJ2-7; 7 nucleotides match TRBD2. CDR1 is MGHRA and CDR2 is YSYEKL in the germline V gene. The CDR3 consists of 16 residues. Germline trimming cut 5 bases from V and 2 bases from J; bases unmatched to any gene: 12. CDR3 in DNA: TGCGCCAGCAGCTTAGCTAGCGGAGGGAGTACCTACGAGCAGTACTTC. Translation gives CASSLASGGSTYEQYF.

J is TRBJ2-2 and V is TRBV19, with 11 bases identical to TRBD2. This CDR3 is built from 14 residues. CDR1 is LNHDA, CDR2 SQIVND, per germline (reference sequence). The ends lost 6 bases at V and 5 bases at J; junction bases unmatched: 2. This CDR3 is CASRGLAGTGELFF. The CDR3 region has the DNA TGTGCCAGTAGAGGACTAGCGGGTACCGGGGAGCTGTTTTTT.

J is TRBJ1-5 and V is TRBV11-2; 8 bases fit TRBD1. CDR1 is SGHAT and CDR2 is FQNNGV in the germline V gene. V dropped 0 bases and J dropped 6; count of bases not matched to a gene: 4. The CDR3 is 15 residues long. CDR3 in amino acids: CASSLDRGQGQPQHF. For the CDR3, the DNA is TGTGCCAGCAGCTTAGATAGAGGACAGGGTCAGCCCCAGCATTTT.

This chain joins TRBV27 and TRBJ1-1; TRBD1 matches at 7 bases. J lost 3 bases, V lost 4 bases, and 8 bases had no gene match. Looked up from germline, CDR1 is MNHEY and CDR2 is SMNVEV (reference sequence). The CDR3 contains 15 residues. The CDR3 DNA follows: TGTGCCAGCAGTTCCAACCGGGACAGACACACTGAAGCTTTCTTT. It codes for CASSSNRDRHTEAFF.

This chain joins TRBV18 and TRBJ2-7; 8 bases match TRBD1. CDR3 size: 15 residues. Germline CDR1 and CDR2: KGHSH and LQKENI. V was pared by 6 bases and J by 1 base, with 8 bases of the junction left unmatched. CDR3 region: CASSSLQGVSYEQYF. The CDR3 nucleotides are TGTGCCAGCTCCAGCCTACAGGGGGTATCCTACGAGCAGTACTTC.

V gene TRBV14 combines with J gene TRBJ2-5; D is unclear. The CDR3 totals 13 residues. Germline assignment: CDR1 SGHDN and CDR2 FVKESK. The V gene lost 4 bases and the J gene lost 7 bases, with 13 bases spanning the gap. CDR3 coding DNA: TGTGCCAGCAGCCGGTCCCCCCCCGGGACCCAGTACTTC. It yields the protein CASSRSPPGTQYF. Looking up the rest from reference TRBV14 and TRBJ2-5 gives the full variable domain: EAGVTQFPSHSVIEKGQTVTLRCDPISGHDNLYWYRRVMGKEIKFLLHFVKESKQDESGMPNNRFLAERTGGTYSTLKVQPAELEDSGVYFCASSRSPPGTQYFGPGTRLLVL.

The chain uses TRBV6-6 and TRBJ1-1; D gene unclear. CDR1 and CDR2 from the germline V gene are MNHNY and SVGAGI (reference sequence). This CDR3 is built from 13 residues. V lost 1 base, J lost 5 bases, and 8 bases lay in between. CDR3 sequence (DNA): TGTGCCAGCAGTTACTTCGCGGGGACTGAAGCTTTCTTT. The encoded protein is CASSYFAGTEAFF.

This sequence joins TRBV11-2 and TRBJ2-1; no clear D. The germline V gene has CDR1 SGHAT and CDR2 FQNNGV. This CDR3 contains 15 residues. Trimming removed 0 bases from V and 5 bases from J, with 11 bases in between. CDR3 bases: TGTGCCAGCAGCTTAGATTGGGGTCCCCACAATGAGCAGTTCTTC. Translating it yields CASSLDWGPHNEQFF. The whole variable domain, remainder taken from reference TRBV11-2 and TRBJ2-1, is EAGVAQSPRYKIIEKRQSVAFWCNPISGHATLYWYQQILGQGPKLLIQFQNNGVVDDSQLPKDRFSAERLKGVDSTLKIQPAKLEDSAVYLCASSLDWGPHNEQFFGPGTRLTVL.

This clone was seen more than once but under ten times. The V call is TRBV4-2, the J call TRBJ1-5; TRBD1 is a possible D gene (5 bases). The germline V gene encodes CDR1 LGHNA and CDR2 YNFKEQ. Trimming left V 3 bases short and J 5 bases short, with 11 bases between. The CDR3 has 14 residues. Written as DNA, the CDR3 is TGTGCCAGCAGCCAGTCAGGGTGGGATCAGCCCCAGCATTTT. It codes for CASSQSGWDQPQHF.